This TCR beta chain was obtained from a study of T cells after yellow fever vaccination. Study as a whole: Preparation of fractions with low cell numbers was performed using SMART-Seq v4 Ultra Low Input. Whole-study findings and limits: Booster samples showed a return of most primary-vaccination clones (approximately 96% CD4, around 85% CD8). By day 5 rather than day 15, the secondary response had peaked, though it was weaker.

Template switching by 5'RACE produced TCR cDNA, adding a universal primer site and UMIs. Via MiXCR, TCRdb re-called the 5' RACE reads, giving one row per CDR3 protein. The sample lists over 130,000 distinct CDR3 sequences, around 7.7% seen once, with less than 0.85% in the top ten. Points on this clonotype: Its antigen is still unknown.

The V end lost 1 base, the J end lost 0 bases, and 18 bases lay between the germline ends. The CDR3 length is 18 residues. From germline, CDR1 is SEHNR and CDR2 FQNEAQ (reference sequence). The receptor's source is a man aged 30-40 years who received the YFV17D yellow fever vaccine. This rearrangement joins TRBV7-9 to TRBJ1-1; the D gene is possibly TRBD1 (5 bases). The sequencing here drew on CD4+ T cells sorted from PBMCs, taken 5 days after the yellow fever booster vaccination. Here the CDR3 DNA reads TGTGCCAGCAGCTTAGGTGCAGGGAGAGAGAAAATGAACACTGAAGCTTTCTTT. Amino acid sequence: CASSLGAGREKMNTEAFF. The whole variable domain, remainder taken from reference TRBV7-9 and TRBJ1-1, is DTGVSQNPRHKITKRGQNVTFRCDPISEHNRLYWYRQTLGQGPEFLTYFQNEAQLEKSRLLSDRFSAERPKGSFSTLEIQRTEQGDSAMYLCASSLGAGREKMNTEAFFGQGTRLTVV.